Listed below are T cell receptor beta chains from one sample, sequenced in a study of control samples from healthy donors and cancer patients. Profiling relied on immunoSEQ multiplex PCR, and the TCRdb table lists in-frame clones only, not all of them. The sample shows 40,000 to 60,000 clones, about nine tenths of them seen only once. What was sequenced was PBMCs. The receptors were gathered from a man between 60 and 70 years old with head and neck cancer. Both conserved end residues are part of each CDR3. The D gene is left open where the match is weak. The listing skips clone size in some rows; elsewhere it reads once, few, many or a size class.

j_gene: TRBJ2-1; abundance: -; d_gene: -; v_gene: TRBV21-1; CDR3nt: TGTGCCAGCATCCTCCTGCCGGGGATTTTTTTGGATGAGCAGTTCTTC; CDR3aa: CASILLPGIFLDEQFF
j_gene: TRBJ2-7; abundance: -; d_gene: -; v_gene: TRBV11-2; CDR3nt: TGTGCCAGCAGCCCCACCCCAGGAACCTACGAGCAGTACTTC; CDR3aa: CASSPTPGTYEQYF
j_gene: TRBJ1-1; abundance: once; d_gene: -; v_gene: TRBV6-5; CDR3nt: TGTGCCAGCAAAGGACAGAACACTGAAGCTTTCTTT; CDR3aa: CASKGQNTEAFF
j_gene: TRBJ1-6; abundance: -; d_gene: TRBD1; v_gene: TRBV27; CDR3nt: TGTGCCAGCAGTTTAAGGGGCAGGGGGAATTCACCCCTCCACTTT; CDR3aa: CASSLRGRGNSPLHF
j_gene: TRBJ1-2; abundance: -; d_gene: TRBD1; v_gene: TRBV9; CDR3nt: TGTGCCAGCAGCGTTGATGGACAGGGGGCGCAGGGCTACACCTTC; CDR3aa: CASSVDGQGAQGYTF
j_gene: TRBJ1-6; abundance: -; d_gene: TRBD1; v_gene: TRBV6-1; CDR3nt: TGTGCCAGCAGTGATGTCGCGCGGACAGGCCGAAATTCACCCCTCCACTTT; CDR3aa: CASSDVARTGRNSPLHF
j_gene: TRBJ2-4; abundance: -; d_gene: -; v_gene: TRBV24-1; CDR3nt: TGTGCCACCAGTGATTCGACGGTGGGGGGCGATCGAGCCAAAAACATTCAGTACTTC; CDR3aa: CATSDSTVGGDRAKNIQYF
j_gene: TRBJ2-7; abundance: -; d_gene: TRBD1; v_gene: TRBV15; CDR3nt: TGTGCCACCAGCCCCGACAGGGGGCGAAACGAGCAGTACTTC; CDR3aa: CATSPDRGRNEQYF
j_gene: TRBJ1-2; abundance: -; d_gene: -; v_gene: TRBV24-1; CDR3nt: TGTGCCACCAGTGGGGGGACGGTCCACGCTAACTATGGCTACACCTTC; CDR3aa: CATSGGTVHANYGYTF
j_gene: TRBJ1-5; abundance: -; d_gene: -; v_gene: TRBV19; CDR3nt: TGTGCCAGTACACCCGATCCAGGTGAGCCCCAGCATTTT; CDR3aa: CASTPDPGEPQHF
j_gene: TRBJ1-5; abundance: once; d_gene: -; v_gene: TRBV19; CDR3nt: TGTGCCAGTAGTGTGACAGAAAATCAGCCCCAGCATTTT; CDR3aa: CASSVTENQPQHF
j_gene: TRBJ1-5; abundance: -; d_gene: -; v_gene: TRBV23-1; CDR3nt: TGCGCCAGCAGCTCATCCCTGAGCGGGACAACCGTCAGCAATCAGCCCCAGCATTTT; CDR3aa: CASSSSLSGTTVSNQPQHF
j_gene: TRBJ2-3; abundance: -; d_gene: -; v_gene: TRBV2; CDR3nt: TGTGCCAGCACCCCCCCGGGACAAACCACAGATACGCAGTATTTT; CDR3aa: CASTPPGQTTDTQYF
j_gene: TRBJ1-5; abundance: -; d_gene: -; v_gene: TRBV3-1/TRBV3-2; CDR3nt: TGTGCCAGCAGCCAAGGTCTACCGGGACGCCCTTTCGATCAGCCCCAGCATTTT; CDR3aa: CASSQGLPGRPFDQPQHF
j_gene: TRBJ2-5; abundance: once; d_gene: -; v_gene: TRBV2; CDR3nt: TGTGCCAGCAGATACCAAGAGACCCAGTACTTC; CDR3aa: CASRYQETQYF
j_gene: TRBJ2-3; abundance: -; d_gene: TRBD1; v_gene: TRBV9; CDR3nt: TGTGCCAGCAGCGTAGACGGGACAGTAACAGATACGCAGTATTTT; CDR3aa: CASSVDGTVTDTQYF
j_gene: TRBJ1-3; abundance: -; d_gene: -; v_gene: TRBV10-1; CDR3nt: TGCGCCAGCAGTAAGGGGACCGGCCGCTCTGGAAACACCATATATTTT; CDR3aa: CASSKGTGRSGNTIYF
j_gene: TRBJ1-2; abundance: -; d_gene: -; v_gene: TRBV11-2; CDR3nt: TGTGCCAGCAGCGTGGACAGCTCGACTAACTATGGCTACACCTTC; CDR3aa: CASSVDSSTNYGYTF
j_gene: TRBJ2-1; abundance: -; d_gene: TRBD1; v_gene: TRBV10-1; CDR3nt: TGCGCCGGCCCAATGGGACAGGGAAACAATGAGCAGTTCTTC; CDR3aa: CAGPMGQGNNEQFF
j_gene: TRBJ2-7; abundance: -; d_gene: TRBD2; v_gene: TRBV27; CDR3nt: TGTGCCAGCAGTTTATCGACTAGCGTCTCCTACGAGCAGTACTTC; CDR3aa: CASSLSTSVSYEQYF
j_gene: TRBJ2-2; abundance: -; d_gene: -; v_gene: TRBV29-1; CDR3nt: TGCAGCGTTGAAGATCCCACTAAGGGGAGCGGGGAGCTGTTTTTT; CDR3aa: CSVEDPTKGSGELFF
j_gene: TRBJ2-7; abundance: -; d_gene: -; v_gene: TRBV2; CDR3nt: TGTGCCAGCAAAACCACTTTCCTGGGCGAGCAGTACTTC; CDR3aa: CASKTTFLGEQYF
j_gene: TRBJ2-7; abundance: once; d_gene: TRBD2; v_gene: TRBV5-1; CDR3nt: TGCGCCAGCAGCATTAGCGGGTTCCCCTACGAGCAGTACTTC; CDR3aa: CASSISGFPYEQYF
j_gene: TRBJ2-1; abundance: once; d_gene: -; v_gene: TRBV5-1; CDR3nt: TGCGCCAGCAGCCGGACCTCGGGGTTTGATTCCTACAATGAGCAGTTCTTC; CDR3aa: CASSRTSGFDSYNEQFF
j_gene: TRBJ2-7; abundance: -; d_gene: TRBD2; v_gene: TRBV5-4; CDR3nt: TGTGCCAGCCACTTAGCGGGGGGGAATTACGAGCAGTACTTC; CDR3aa: CASHLAGGNYEQYF
j_gene: TRBJ2-3; abundance: -; d_gene: TRBD2; v_gene: TRBV7-2; CDR3nt: TGTGCCAGCAGCCCACCCCTAGCGGGGAGCACAGATACGCAGTATTTT; CDR3aa: CASSPPLAGSTDTQYF
j_gene: TRBJ2-2; abundance: -; d_gene: TRBD1; v_gene: TRBV5-6; CDR3nt: TGTGCCAGCAGCCAGACAGGGGGCACCGGGGAGCTGTTTTTT; CDR3aa: CASSQTGGTGELFF
j_gene: TRBJ2-3; abundance: -; d_gene: TRBD1; v_gene: TRBV7-6; CDR3nt: TGTGCCAGCAGCCCTATGACAGGGATAAGCACAGATACGCAGTATTTT; CDR3aa: CASSPMTGISTDTQYF
j_gene: TRBJ2-2; abundance: -; d_gene: TRBD1; v_gene: TRBV11-3; CDR3nt: TGTGCCAGCGAGGACAGGGCCACCGGGGAGCTGTTTTTT; CDR3aa: CASEDRATGELFF